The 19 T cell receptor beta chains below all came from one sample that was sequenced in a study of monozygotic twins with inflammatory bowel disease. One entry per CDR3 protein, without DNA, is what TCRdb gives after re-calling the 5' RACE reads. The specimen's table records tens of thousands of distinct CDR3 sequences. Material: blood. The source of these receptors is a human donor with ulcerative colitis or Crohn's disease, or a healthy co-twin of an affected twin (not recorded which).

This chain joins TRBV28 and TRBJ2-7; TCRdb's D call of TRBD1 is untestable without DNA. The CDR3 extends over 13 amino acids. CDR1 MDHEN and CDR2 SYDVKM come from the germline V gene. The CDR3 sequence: CASGGGISYEQYF.

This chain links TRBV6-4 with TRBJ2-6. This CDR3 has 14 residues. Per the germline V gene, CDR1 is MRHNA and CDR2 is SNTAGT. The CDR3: CASSDTAGANVLTF.

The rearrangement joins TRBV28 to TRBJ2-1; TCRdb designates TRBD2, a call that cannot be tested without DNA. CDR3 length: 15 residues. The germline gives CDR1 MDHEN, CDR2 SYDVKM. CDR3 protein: CASRTSGSLDNEQFF.

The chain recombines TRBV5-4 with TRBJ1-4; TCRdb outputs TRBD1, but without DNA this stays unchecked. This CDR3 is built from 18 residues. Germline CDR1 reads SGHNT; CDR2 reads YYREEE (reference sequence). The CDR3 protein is CASSQTGTGVRSNEKLFF. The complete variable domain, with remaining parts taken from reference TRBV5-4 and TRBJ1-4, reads ETGVTQSPTHLIKTRGQQVTLRCSSQSGHNTVSWYQQALGQGPQFIFQYYREEENGRGNFPPRFSGLQFPNYSSELNVNALELDDSALYLCASSQTGTGVRSNEKLFFGSGTQLSVL.

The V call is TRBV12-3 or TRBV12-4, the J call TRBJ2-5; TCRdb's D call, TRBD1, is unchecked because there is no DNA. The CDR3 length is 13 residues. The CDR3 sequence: CASSLSGAETQYF.

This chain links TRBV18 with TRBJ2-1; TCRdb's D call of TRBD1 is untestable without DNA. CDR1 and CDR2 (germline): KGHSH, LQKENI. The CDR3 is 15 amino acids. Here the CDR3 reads CASSLTVPGDNEQFF.

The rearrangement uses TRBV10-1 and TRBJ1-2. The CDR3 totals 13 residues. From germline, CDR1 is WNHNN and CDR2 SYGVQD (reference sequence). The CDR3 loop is CASSEDLNYGYTF.

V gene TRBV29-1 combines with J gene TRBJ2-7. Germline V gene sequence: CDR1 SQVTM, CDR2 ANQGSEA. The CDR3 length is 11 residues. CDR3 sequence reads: CSVELSYEQYF.

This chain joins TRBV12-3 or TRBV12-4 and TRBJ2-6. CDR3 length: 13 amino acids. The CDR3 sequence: CASSIAGANVLTF.

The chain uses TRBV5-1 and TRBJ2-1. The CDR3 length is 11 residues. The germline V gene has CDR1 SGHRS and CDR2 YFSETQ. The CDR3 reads CASSLDREQFF.

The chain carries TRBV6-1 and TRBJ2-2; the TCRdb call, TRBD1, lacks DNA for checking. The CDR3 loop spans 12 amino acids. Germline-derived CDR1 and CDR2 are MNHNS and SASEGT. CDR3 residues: CASQGATGELFF.

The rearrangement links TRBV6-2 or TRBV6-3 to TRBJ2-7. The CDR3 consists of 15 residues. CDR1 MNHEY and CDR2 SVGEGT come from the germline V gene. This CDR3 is CASSYGNRAIGEQYF.

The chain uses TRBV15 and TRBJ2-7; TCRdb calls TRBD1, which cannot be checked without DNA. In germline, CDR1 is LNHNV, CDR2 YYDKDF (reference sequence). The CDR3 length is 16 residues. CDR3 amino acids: CATSGPVGQGSYEQYF.

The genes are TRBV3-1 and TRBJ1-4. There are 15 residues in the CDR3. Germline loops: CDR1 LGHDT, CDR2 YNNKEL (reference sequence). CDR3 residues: CASSHHPATNEKLFF.

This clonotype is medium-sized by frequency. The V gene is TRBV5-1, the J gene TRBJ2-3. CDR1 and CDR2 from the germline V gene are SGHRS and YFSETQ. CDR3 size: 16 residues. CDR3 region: CASSLGGHRSTDTQYF.

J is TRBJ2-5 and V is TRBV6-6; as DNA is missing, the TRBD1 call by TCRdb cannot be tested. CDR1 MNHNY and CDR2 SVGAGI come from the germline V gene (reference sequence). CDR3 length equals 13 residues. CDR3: CASCRGALETQYF.

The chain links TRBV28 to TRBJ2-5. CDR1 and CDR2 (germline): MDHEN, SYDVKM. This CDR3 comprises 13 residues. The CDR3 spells CASSFPDRETQYF.

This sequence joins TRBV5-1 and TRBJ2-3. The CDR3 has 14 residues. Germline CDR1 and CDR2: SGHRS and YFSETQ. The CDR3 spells CASNRNSLTDTQYF.

The CDR3 here is CASSNSRAGEAFF. The chain combines TRBV19 with TRBJ1-1; the TCRdb call, TRBD1, lacks DNA for checking. The CDR3 extends over 13 amino acids. Germline V gene data show CDR1 as LNHDA and CDR2 as SQIVND (reference sequence).